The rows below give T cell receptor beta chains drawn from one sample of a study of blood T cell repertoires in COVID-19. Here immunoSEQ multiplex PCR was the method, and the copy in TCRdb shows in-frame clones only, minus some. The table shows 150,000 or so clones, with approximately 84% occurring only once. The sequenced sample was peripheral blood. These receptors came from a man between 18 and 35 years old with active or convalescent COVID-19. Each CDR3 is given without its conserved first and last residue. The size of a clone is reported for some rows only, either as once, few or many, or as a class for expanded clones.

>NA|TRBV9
ASSPRQGGTNEKLF
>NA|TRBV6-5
ASSPGGYGTEAF
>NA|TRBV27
ASSPLGGGLETQY
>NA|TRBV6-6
ASSYSGTGGFDEQY
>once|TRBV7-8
ASSFYDRSSGNTIY
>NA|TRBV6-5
ASSYCTAANEETQY
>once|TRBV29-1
SISDRGKNIQY
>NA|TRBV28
ASSSGVTEAF
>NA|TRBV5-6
ATKGQHNSPLH
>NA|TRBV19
ASTLGLAAYNEQF
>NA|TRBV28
ASSLRIEAF
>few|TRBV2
ASTDRLSGNTIY
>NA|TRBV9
ASSLPLRGLSYEQY
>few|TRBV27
ASSSPAGAREGYT
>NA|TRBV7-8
ASSPGYEQY
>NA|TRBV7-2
ASSSGTLGGYT
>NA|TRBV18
ASSPTGGGETQY
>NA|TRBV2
AARGRDNEQF
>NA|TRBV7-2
ASSLFGGPVMGTGELF
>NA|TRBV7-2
ASSPDRLNTEAF